This entry describes one TCR beta chain. The antigen remains unidentified. The sample originates from a study of blood T cells in healthy people across ages. Study-level results: A roughly linear age-dependent decrease characterized TCR beta diversity per million T cells. Comparison with aged donors showed that long-lived donors had more naive CD4+ cells and higher diversity.

V trimming: 6 bases; J trimming: 5 bases; junction bases outside the gene matches: 13. Per the germline V gene, CDR1 is KGHSH and CDR2 is LQKENI. The CDR3 covers 16 residues. It was with a sample-barcoded 5' primer and a J-beta primer mix that a second PCR of roughly 7 to 12 cycles was run. Every molecule of cDNA carried a tag from a template-switch adaptor with 12 random nucleotides. MiXCR was run by TCRdb on the 5' RACE reads, yielding one entry per CDR3 protein. The sample carries 2 million or so distinct CDR3 sequences, just under 50% recorded once. Total RNA was extracted at no less than 5.5 micrograms per sample.

Sequencing input: blood. This TCR derives from a woman between 40 and 50 years old in good health. The chain couples TRBV18 to TRBJ2-1; the match to TRBD2 covers 7 bases. The CDR3 loop is CASSLREAGSNNEQFF. The CDR3 bases are TGTGCCAGCTCCCTCAGGGAAGCGGGGTCTAACAATGAGCAGTTCTTC. The whole variable domain, filled in from reference TRBV18 and TRBJ2-1, reads NAGVMQNPRHLVRRRGQEARLRCSPMKGHSHVYWYRQLPEEGLKFMVYLQKENIIDESGMPKERFSAEFPKEGPSILRIQQVVRGDSAAYFCASSLREAGSNNEQFFGPGTRLTVL.